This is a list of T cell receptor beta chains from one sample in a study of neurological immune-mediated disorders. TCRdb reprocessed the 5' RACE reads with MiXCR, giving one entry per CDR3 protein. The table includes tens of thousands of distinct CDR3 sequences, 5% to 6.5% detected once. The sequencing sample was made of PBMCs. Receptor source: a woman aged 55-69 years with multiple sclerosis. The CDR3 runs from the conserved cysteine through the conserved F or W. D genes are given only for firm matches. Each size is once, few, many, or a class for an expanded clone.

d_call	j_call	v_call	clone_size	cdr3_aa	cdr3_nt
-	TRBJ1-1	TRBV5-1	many	CASSLEVNSEAFF	TGCGCCAGCAGCTTGGAAGTGAATTCTGAAGCTTTCTTT
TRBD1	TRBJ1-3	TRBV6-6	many	CASSYSRGQTGNTIYF	TGTGCCAGCAGTTACTCGAGGGGGCAGACGGGAAACACCATATATTTT
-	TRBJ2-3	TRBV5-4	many	CASSLVSSLTDTQYF	TGTGCCAGCAGCTTGGTGTCAAGCCTCACAGATACGCAGTATTTT
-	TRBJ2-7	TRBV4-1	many	CASSQTSYEQYF	TGCGCCAGCAGCCAAACGTCCTACGAGCAGTACTTC
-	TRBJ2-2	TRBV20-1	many	CSAPRGAGTGELFF	TGCAGTGCCCCACGGGGGGCGGGCACCGGGGAGCTGTTTTTT
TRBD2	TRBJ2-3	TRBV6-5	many	CASRDSGGKTDTQYF	TGTGCCAGCAGGGATAGCGGGGGGAAGACAGATACGCAGTATTTT
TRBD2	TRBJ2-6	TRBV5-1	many	CASSPGLAGSGANVLTF	TGCGCCAGCAGCCCGGGACTAGCGGGATCTGGGGCCAACGTCCTGACTTTC
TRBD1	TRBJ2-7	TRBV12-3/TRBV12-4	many	CASRPGGSLHEQYF	TGTGCCAGCAGGCCAGGGGGCTCCCTCCACGAGCAGTACTTC
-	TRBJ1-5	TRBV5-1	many	CASRGGENSNQPQHF	TGCGCCAGCAGGGGGGGTGAGAATAGCAATCAGCCCCAGCATTTT
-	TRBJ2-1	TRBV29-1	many	CSAVSLDSYNEQFF	TGCAGCGCTGTATCGTTGGACAGTTACAATGAGCAGTTCTTC